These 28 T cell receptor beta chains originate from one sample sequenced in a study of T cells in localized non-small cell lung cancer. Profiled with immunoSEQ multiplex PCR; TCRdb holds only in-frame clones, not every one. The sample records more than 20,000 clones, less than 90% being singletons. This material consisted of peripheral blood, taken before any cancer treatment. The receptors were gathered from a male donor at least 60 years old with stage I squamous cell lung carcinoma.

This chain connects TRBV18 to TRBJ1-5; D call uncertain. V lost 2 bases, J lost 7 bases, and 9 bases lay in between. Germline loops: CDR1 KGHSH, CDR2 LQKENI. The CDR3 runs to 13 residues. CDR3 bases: TGTGCCAGCTCACCAAAGGACGCACAGCCCCAGCATTTT. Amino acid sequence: CASSPKDAQPQHF.

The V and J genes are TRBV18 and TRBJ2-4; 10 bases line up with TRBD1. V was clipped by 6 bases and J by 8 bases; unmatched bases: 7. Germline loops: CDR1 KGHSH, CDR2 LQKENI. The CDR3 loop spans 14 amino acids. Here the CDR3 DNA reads TGTGCCAGCTCCGAGACAGGGGGCCGGGACATTCAGTACTTC. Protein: CASSETGGRDIQYF.

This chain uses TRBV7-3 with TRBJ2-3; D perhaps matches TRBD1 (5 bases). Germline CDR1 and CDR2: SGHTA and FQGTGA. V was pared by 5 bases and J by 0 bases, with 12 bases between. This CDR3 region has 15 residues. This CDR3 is CASSPARGSTDTQYF. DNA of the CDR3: TGTGCCAGCAGCCCTGCAAGGGGCAGCACAGATACGCAGTATTTT. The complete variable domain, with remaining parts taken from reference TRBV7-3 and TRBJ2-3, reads GAGVSQTPSNKVTEKGKYVELRCDPISGHTALYWYRQSLGQGPEFLIYFQGTGAADDSGLPNDRFFAVRPEGSVSTLKIQRTERGDSAVYLCASSPARGSTDTQYFGPGTRLTVL.

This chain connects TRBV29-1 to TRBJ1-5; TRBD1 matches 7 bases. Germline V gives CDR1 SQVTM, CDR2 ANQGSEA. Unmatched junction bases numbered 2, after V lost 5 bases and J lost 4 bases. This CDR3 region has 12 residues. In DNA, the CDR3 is TGCAGCGTTCAGGGGGTGAATCAGCCCCAGCATTTT. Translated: CSVQGVNQPQHF.

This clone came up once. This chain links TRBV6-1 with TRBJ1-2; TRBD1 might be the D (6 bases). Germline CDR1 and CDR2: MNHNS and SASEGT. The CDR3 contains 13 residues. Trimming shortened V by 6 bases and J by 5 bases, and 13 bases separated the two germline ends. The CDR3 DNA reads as TGTGCCAGCAGGTTACAGGGTAATTATGGCTACACCTTC. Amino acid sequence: CASRLQGNYGYTF.

CDR3 in DNA: TGTGCCAGCAGTACAGGGGGATACTATGGCTACACCTTC. Its translation is CASSTGGYYGYTF. The chain joins TRBV6-5 to TRBJ1-2; TRBD1 aligns across 8 bases. J was trimmed by 3 bases and V by 5 bases; bases with no gene match: 2. Germline CDR1 MNHEY, CDR2 SVGAGI. CDR3 length: 13 residues.

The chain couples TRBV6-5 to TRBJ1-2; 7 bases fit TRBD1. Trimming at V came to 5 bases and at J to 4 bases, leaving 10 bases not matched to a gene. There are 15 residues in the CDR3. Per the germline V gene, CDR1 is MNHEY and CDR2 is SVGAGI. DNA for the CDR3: TGTGCCAGCAGTCAACCGGGACAGACATTCTATGGCTACACCTTC. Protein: CASSQPGQTFYGYTF.

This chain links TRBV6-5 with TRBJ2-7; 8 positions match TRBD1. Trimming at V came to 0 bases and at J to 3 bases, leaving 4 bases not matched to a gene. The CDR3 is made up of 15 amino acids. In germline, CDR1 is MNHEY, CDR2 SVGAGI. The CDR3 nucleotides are TGTGCCAGCAGTTACTCTGGACAGGGATACTACGAGCAGTACTTC. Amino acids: CASSYSGQGYYEQYF.

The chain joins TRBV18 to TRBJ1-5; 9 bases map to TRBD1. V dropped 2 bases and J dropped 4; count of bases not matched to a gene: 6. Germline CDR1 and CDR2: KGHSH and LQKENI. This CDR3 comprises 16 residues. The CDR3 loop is CASSPGTGRGNQPQHF. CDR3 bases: TGTGCCAGCTCACCAGGGACAGGGCGGGGGAATCAGCCCCAGCATTTT.

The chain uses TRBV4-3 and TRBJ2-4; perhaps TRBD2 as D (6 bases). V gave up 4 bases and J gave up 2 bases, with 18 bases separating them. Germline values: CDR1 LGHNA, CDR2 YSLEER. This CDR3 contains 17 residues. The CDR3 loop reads CASSPGRLGLSKNIQYF. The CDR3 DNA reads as TGCGCCAGCAGCCCTGGGAGGCTAGGCTTATCCAAAAACATTCAGTACTTC.

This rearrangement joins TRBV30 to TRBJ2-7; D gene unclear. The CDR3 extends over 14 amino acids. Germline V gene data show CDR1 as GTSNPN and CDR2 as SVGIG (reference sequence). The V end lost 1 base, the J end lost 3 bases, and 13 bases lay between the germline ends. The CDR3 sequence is CAWSGVPIYYEQYF. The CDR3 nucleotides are TGTGCCTGGAGTGGGGTGCCCATCTACTACGAGCAGTACTTC.

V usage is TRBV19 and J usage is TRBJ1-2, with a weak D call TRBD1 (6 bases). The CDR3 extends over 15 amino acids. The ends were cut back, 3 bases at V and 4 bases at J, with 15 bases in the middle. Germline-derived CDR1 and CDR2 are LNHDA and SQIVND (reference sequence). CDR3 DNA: TGTGCCAGTAGTATTGGGGGCGAATTCGGCTATGGCTACACCTTC. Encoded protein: CASSIGGEFGYGYTF.

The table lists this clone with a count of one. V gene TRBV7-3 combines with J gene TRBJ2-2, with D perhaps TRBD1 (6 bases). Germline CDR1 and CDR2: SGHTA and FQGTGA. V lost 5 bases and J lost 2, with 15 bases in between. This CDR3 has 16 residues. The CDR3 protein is CASSRTGQQNTGELFF. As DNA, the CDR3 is TGTGCCAGCAGCCGCACGGGACAACAAAACACCGGGGAGCTGTTTTTT.

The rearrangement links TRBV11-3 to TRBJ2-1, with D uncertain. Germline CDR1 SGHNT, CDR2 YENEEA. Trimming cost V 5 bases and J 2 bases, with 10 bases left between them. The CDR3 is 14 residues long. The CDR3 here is CASSLDIAYNEQFF. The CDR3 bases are TGTGCCAGCAGCCTTGACATAGCCTACAATGAGCAGTTCTTC.

The CDR3 protein is CASSRVLRDGHEKLFF. DNA for the CDR3: TGCGCCAGCAGCAGGGTCCTAAGGGACGGTCACGAAAAACTGTTTTTT. The chain combines TRBV5-1 with TRBJ1-4, with D tentatively TRBD1 (5 bases). This CDR3 is 16 amino acids long. The V gene lost 4 bases and the J gene lost 8 bases, with 21 bases spanning the gap. The germline gives CDR1 SGHRS, CDR2 YFSETQ.

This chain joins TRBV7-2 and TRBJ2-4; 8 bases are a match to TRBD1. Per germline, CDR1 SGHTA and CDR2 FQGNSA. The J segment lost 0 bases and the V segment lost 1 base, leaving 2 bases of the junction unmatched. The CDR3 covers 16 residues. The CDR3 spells CASSLGTGLAKNIQYF. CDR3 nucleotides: TGTGCCAGCAGCTTAGGGACAGGGTTAGCCAAAAACATTCAGTACTTC.

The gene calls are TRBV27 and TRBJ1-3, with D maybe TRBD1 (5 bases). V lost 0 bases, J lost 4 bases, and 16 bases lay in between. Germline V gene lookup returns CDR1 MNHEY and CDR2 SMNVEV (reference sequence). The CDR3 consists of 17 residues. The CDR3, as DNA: TGTGCCAGCAGTTTATCGTCCAGGGAGGCGGGAGGAAACACCATATATTTT. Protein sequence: CASSLSSREAGGNTIYF.

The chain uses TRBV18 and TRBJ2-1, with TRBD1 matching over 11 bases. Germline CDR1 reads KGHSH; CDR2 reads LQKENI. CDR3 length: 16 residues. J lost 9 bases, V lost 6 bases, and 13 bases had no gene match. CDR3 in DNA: TGTGCCAGCTCTAGAAGCGGGACAGGGGGGATTAGTGAGCAGTTCTTC. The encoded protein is CASSRSGTGGISEQFF.

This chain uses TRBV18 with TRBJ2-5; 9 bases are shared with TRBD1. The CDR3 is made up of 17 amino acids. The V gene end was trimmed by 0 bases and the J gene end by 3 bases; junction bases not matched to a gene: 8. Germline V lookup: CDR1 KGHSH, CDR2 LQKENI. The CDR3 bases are TGTGCCAGCTCACCACCGGGTCGCTGGACAGGGGAAGAGACCCAGTACTTC. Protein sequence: CASSPPGRWTGEETQYF.

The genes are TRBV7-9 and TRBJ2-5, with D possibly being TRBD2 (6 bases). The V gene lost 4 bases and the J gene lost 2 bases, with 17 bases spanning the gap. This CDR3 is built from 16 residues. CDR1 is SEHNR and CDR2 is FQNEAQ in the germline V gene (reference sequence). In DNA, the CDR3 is TGTGCCAGCAGCTCGCGCGGGGACGGCATACAAGAGACCCAGTACTTC. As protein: CASSSRGDGIQETQYF.

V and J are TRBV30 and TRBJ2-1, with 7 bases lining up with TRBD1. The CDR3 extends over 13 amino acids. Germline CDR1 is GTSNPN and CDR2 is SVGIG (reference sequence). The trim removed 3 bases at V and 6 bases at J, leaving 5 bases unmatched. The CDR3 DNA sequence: TGTGCCTGGAGCCAGACAGGGAGCAATGAGCAGTTCTTC. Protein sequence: CAWSQTGSNEQFF.

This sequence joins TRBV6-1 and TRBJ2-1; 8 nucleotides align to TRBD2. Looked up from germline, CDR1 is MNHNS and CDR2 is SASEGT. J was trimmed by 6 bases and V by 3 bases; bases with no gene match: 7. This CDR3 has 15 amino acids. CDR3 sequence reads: CASSDSGKASNEQFF. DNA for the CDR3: TGTGCCAGCAGTGATAGCGGGAAGGCCTCCAATGAGCAGTTCTTC.

The CDR3 sequence: CASSLPGLAGGGNEQFF. Here the CDR3 DNA reads TGCGCCAGCAGTTTGCCGGGACTAGCGGGGGGTGGCAATGAGCAGTTCTTC. This chain links TRBV5-1 with TRBJ2-1, with 15 positions matching TRBD2. Germline trimming cut 5 bases from V and 6 bases from J; bases unmatched to any gene: 9. The CDR3 spans 17 residues. Germline CDR1 SGHRS, CDR2 YFSETQ.

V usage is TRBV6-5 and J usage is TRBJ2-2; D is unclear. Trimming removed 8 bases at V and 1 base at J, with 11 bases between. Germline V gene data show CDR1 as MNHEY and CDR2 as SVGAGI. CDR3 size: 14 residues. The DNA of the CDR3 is TGTGCCAGCCGCTGGTCTGGGAACACCGGGGAGCTGTTTTTT. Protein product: CASRWSGNTGELFF.

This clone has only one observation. CDR3 amino acids: CASSYSTWRDQPQHF. CDR3 sequence (DNA): TGTGCCAGCAGCTACTCAACTTGGAGGGATCAGCCCCAGCATTTT. The genes are TRBV7-8 and TRBJ1-5; D is unclear. This CDR3 has 15 residues. The V and J ends lost 4 bases and 5 bases respectively, with 15 bases between them. CDR1 and CDR2 from the germline V gene are SGHVS and FQNEAQ.

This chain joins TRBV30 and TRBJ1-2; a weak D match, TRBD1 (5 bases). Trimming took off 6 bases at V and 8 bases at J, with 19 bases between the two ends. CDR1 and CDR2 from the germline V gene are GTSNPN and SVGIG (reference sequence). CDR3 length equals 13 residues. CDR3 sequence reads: CACGARTQGGYTF. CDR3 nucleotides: TGTGCCTGTGGGGCGAGAACCCAAGGGGGCTACACCTTC.

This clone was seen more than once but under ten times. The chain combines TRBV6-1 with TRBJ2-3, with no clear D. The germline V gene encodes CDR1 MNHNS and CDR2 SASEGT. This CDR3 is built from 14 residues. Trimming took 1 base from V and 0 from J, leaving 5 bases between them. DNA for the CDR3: TGTGCCAGCAGTGAAGACGGTAGCACAGATACGCAGTATTTT. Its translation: CASSEDGSTDTQYF.

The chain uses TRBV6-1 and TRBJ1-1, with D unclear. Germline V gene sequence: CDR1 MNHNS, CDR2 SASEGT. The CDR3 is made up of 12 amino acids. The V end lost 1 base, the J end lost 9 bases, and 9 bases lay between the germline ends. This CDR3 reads CASSEEWGKAFF. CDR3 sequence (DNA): TGTGCCAGCAGTGAAGAGTGGGGTAAAGCTTTCTTT.